This entry describes one TCR beta chain. Antigen: not known. PCR used 60 Vbeta primers and 13 Jbeta primers. Using immunoSEQ multiplex PCR, the repertoire was profiled, and TCRdb retains in-frame clones only, with some absent. The sample is made up of about 210,000 clones, and the top ten hold around 0.95% of it. The data originate from a study of cytomegalovirus exposure and HLA in healthy donors. Across the study: HLA-typed donors contributed around 88 million unique TCRs, which were held in an early data release. The study, taken as a whole, reports: In an earlier analysis, in 540 or so donors, most V segments appeared productive either ~87% or ~30% of the time. A likely sequencing artifact accounted for one observed cluster of highly shared sequence variants. The authors later linked a missense DCLRE1C variant to TCR beta V- and J-gene trimming.

Trimming shortened V by 4 bases and J by 5 bases, and 12 bases separated the two germline ends. The CDR3 contains 14 residues. The V gene's germline CDR1 is SGHRS and CDR2 YFSETQ. The TCR originated in a woman aged 30 to 39 in good health and CMV-seropositive. The sample taken for sequencing was PBMCs. The genes are TRBV5-1 and TRBJ2-2; D uncertain. This chain's CDR3 is CASSNTKSTGELFF. CDR3 nucleotides: TGCGCCAGCAGCAATACAAAAAGTACCGGGGAGCTGTTTTTT.